This T cell receptor (beta chain) stems from a study of T cells in tuberculosis. Looking at the study overall: In South Africa, adults with active tuberculosis were compared with IGRA-negative and latently infected IGRA-positive adolescents. Study-wide results and caveats: GMM-specific TCRs were nearer to active tuberculosis alpha repertoires, suggesting expansion.

A remark on this clone: The target antigen is unknown.

Libraries were prepared by immunoSEQ multiplex PCR; TCRdb keeps only in-frame clonotypes and omits some of them. The data show tens of thousands of clones, over 90% seen once. The CDR3 consists of 15 residues. V shed 6 bases and J 2 bases; nucleotides not matched to a gene: 10. Germline V gene data show CDR1 as GTSNPN and CDR2 as SVGIG (reference sequence). The V gene is TRBV30, the J gene TRBJ2-1, with 7 bases fitting TRBD2. The sample was PBMCs. The receptor was isolated from a donor under 30 with latent tuberculosis or without tuberculosis infection. DNA for the CDR3: TGTGCCTGCCGAGGGAGGGGCCTGCCCTACAATGAGCAGTTCTTC. It translates to CACRGRGLPYNEQFF.